The 7 T cell receptor beta chains below come from one sample, sequenced in a study of regulatory T cells in long-lasting Graves disease. Time point noted: persistent/refractory GD, antithyroid drugs over 5 years with positive TRAb. Construction of the TCR library relied on RNA isolated from PBMCs. Construction of the TCR beta libraries employed iRepertoire HTBI primers in conjunction with Arm-PCR of CDR3 regions. TCRdb recomputed calls from the multiplex PCR reads with MiXCR, one row per CDR3 protein. The sample contains almost 350,000 distinct CDR3 sequences, about 18% of which appear only once. The starting material was peripheral blood mononuclear cells (PBMCs), obtained when the disease was refractory, from a patient treated with antithyroid drugs. These receptors all come from a female donor with Graves disease.

This CDR3 is CASSPLLPPPTTRRETYNEQFF. CDR3 DNA: TGTGCCAGCAGTCCCTTGTTACCCCCGCCGACGACTCGGAGGGAAACCTACAATGAGCAGTTCTTC. This rearrangement joins TRBV12-3 or TRBV12-4 to TRBJ2-1; the D gene is possibly TRBD2 (6 bases). The CDR3 covers 22 residues. V lost 5 bases and J 2 bases, leaving 34 bases between the germline ends.

Ten or more counts support this clonotype. This chain connects TRBV7-2 to TRBJ2-6; 7 nucleotides line up with TRBD1. The CDR3 runs 23 residues. J was trimmed by 2 bases and V by 3 bases; bases with no gene match: 25. Germline-derived CDR1 and CDR2 are SGHTA and FQGNSA. The CDR3: CASSFLLNRGPTGRLAGANVLTF. The CDR3 nucleotides are TGTGCCAGCAGCTTCCTACTAAACAGGGGACCCACCGGGCGGTTGGCTGGGGCCAACGTCCTGACTTTC.

The DNA of the CDR3 is TGTGCCAGCAGTACCGCGGCCCTCTCCTACGAGCAGTACTTC. It translates to CASSTAALSYEQYF. The rearrangement joins TRBV5-5 to TRBJ2-7; D is unresolved. Germline assignment: CDR1 SGHKS and CDR2 YYEKEE (reference sequence). Trimming stripped 5 bases from V and 0 bases from J, with 12 bases between. This CDR3 comprises 14 residues.

This chain connects TRBV6-1 to TRBJ2-6; D unresolved. Germline CDR1 reads MNHNS; CDR2 reads SASEGT. The CDR3 has 16 residues. V gave up 5 bases and J gave up 2 bases, with 13 bases separating them. The CDR3, as DNA: TGTGCCAGCAGTCATGCCACATGGGCTGGGGCCAACGTCCTGACTTTC. The encoded protein is CASSHATWAGANVLTF.

This clonotype was recorded a few times. This sequence joins TRBV24-1 and TRBJ2-2; D gene uncertain. This CDR3 comprises 12 residues. Per germline, CDR1 KGHDR and CDR2 SFDVKD. With 3 bases removed from V and 8 bases from J, the gap between germline ends came to 6 bases. CDR3 loop: CATSDMKGELFF. The CDR3 DNA follows: TGTGCCACCAGTGATATGAAAGGGGAGCTGTTTTTT.

The gene calls are TRBV5-1 and TRBJ2-1; TRBD2 agrees at 7 bases. The CDR3 is made up of 15 amino acids. Germline V gene data show CDR1 as SGHRS and CDR2 as YFSETQ. Trimming at V came to 4 bases and at J to 1 base, leaving 5 bases not matched to a gene. The CDR3 sequence: CASSRAGPSYNEQFF. The CDR3 DNA sequence: TGCGCCAGCAGCAGAGCGGGACCTTCCTACAATGAGCAGTTCTTC.

This clonotype was seen repeatedly, ten times or more. The chain recombines TRBV24-1 with TRBJ1-5, with no clear D. V was cut by 5 bases and J by 3 bases, with 13 bases left in between. The CDR3 spans 15 residues. Germline lookup yields CDR1 KGHDR and CDR2 SFDVKD. The CDR3 coding sequence is TGTGCCACCAGTGTACGTTCGGGATCCAATCAGCCCCAGCATTTT. Protein product: CATSVRSGSNQPQHF.